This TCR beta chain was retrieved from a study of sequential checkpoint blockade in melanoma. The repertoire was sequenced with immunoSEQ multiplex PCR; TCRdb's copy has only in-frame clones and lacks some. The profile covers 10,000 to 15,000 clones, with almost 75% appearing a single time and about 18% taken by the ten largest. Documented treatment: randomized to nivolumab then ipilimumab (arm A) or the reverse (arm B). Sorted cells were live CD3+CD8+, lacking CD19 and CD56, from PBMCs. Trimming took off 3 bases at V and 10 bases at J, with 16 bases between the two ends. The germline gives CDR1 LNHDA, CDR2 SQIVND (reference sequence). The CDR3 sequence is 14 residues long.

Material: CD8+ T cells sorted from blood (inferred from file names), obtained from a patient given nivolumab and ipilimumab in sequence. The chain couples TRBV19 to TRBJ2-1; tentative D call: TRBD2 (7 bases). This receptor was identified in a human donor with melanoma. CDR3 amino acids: CASSMGGGVGEQFF. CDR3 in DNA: TGTGCCAGTAGTATGGGGGGGGGCGTAGGGGAGCAGTTCTTC.